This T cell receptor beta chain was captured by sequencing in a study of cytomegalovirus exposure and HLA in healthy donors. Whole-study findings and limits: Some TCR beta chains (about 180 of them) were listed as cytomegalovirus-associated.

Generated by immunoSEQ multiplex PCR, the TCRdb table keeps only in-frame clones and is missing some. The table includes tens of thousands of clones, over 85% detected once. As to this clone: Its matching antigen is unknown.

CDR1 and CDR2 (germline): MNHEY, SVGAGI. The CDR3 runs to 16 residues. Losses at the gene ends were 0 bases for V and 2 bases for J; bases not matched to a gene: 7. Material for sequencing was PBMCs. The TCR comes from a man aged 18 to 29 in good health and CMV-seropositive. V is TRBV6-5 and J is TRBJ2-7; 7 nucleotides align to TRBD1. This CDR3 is CASSYSKGAETYEQYF. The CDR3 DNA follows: TGTGCCAGCAGTTACTCGAAGGGGGCCGAAACCTACGAGCAGTACTTC.